This note documents a single T cell receptor beta chain sequence. In its sample, this clonotype was seen many times. The target of this receptor is not known. It has no much larger one-base neighbor in the sample; base qualities were not kept. The TCR beta CDR3 regions were amplified from RNA transcripts. The TCR CDR3 was subjected to a first round of RT-PCR using the HTBI primer set and the Qiagen OneStep RT-PCR kit. A second multiplex PCR round built the libraries, followed by size selection and purification. Paired-end sequencing of the libraries was performed with 100 bp reads on an Illumina HiSeq2000. The authors' pipeline ran thus. SOAPnuke was used to process the raw data, removing reads that contained adapters or uncalled bases, had a mean Phred below 15, or lacked an exact match to the constant primer or identifier. High-quality paired reads were merged using COPE v1.2.5, and each unique nucleotide sequence was defined as a clonotype. Clonotypes were aligned to IMGT TRBV, TRBD and TRBJ reference segments using MiTCR v1.1. The analysis was restricted to V-J combinations with a frequency above 0.0001, which together covered roughly 99% of the repertoires. The TCS score was defined as F50 (clonal expansion) divided by E x V (chaos), with BLOSUM62-based TCRdist calculated between CDR3 peptides within each V-J. Welch's t-statistics and random forest reduced around 550 V-J features to 10 to 15, which were used in a naive Bayes classifier (R e1071). Thyroid-blood repertoire similarity was quantified with the Morisita-Horn index. TCRdb handled the public reads itself, with Q25 trimming in fastp and clone calling in MiXCR, and kept productive beta chains. Entries are consolidated by CDR3 protein sequence, retaining the most common genes and DNA. These V and J calls are TCRdb output, not the study's own analysis. The sample yields about 640,000 distinct CDR3 sequences; 45% were counted once. In total, the top ten clones hold roughly 7.2% of the sample.

The study excluded patients with uncontrolled infections, other autoimmune diseases, pregnancy or lactation. Diagnoses were based on clinical symptoms, serum thyroxine and TRAb, thyroid ultrasound and orbital computed tomography. Trizol reagent was used to extract total RNA, and RNA quality was then checked on an Agilent 2100 Bioanalyzer. These data are taken from a study of T cells in Graves' hyperthyroidism and ophthalmopathy (dated by TCRdb to about 2019). For context, the study as a whole: To identify TCR V-J signatures that set the groups apart, the researchers used a discovery cohort of 100 patients, made up of under 45 with Graves' ophthalmopathy and some 58 with stable Graves' hyperthyroidism. The paper reports TCR Vbeta CDR3 sequencing of 130 to 150 peripheral blood samples: approximately 41 ophthalmopathy, around 80 hyperthyroidism and approximately 17 progressor patients. For training and testing, the 100 or so patients in the discovery cohort were randomly divided in a 7:3 ratio. The study also compared thyroid tissue and blood T-cell repertoires from more than 5 Graves' hyperthyroidism patients. Following sampling, methimazole starting at 30 mg daily was given to hyperthyroidism patients, and high-dose intravenous methylprednisolone was given to ophthalmopathy patients. Whether ophthalmopathy could be predicted prospectively was tested in an independent validation cohort made up of fewer than 20 hyperthyroidism patients plus 17 patients who later progressed to ophthalmopathy.

Here is what the overall study found, with its caveats: During validation, the model predicted progression to ophthalmopathy a median of around 7 months ahead of onset, with around 71% sensitivity and almost 75% specificity. Most expanded thyroid clonotypes (frequency above 0.001) were also detected in blood, suggesting blood repertoires may reflect thyroid immune responses. Sample size was not statistically predetermined, and blinding of investigators to group allocation was not performed. A 13 V-J signature model separated ophthalmopathy from stable hyperthyroidism, with about 88% sensitivity and just under 84% specificity in cross-validation and 80%/75% in testing.

V and J are truncated by 8 bases and 7 bases respectively, leaving an intervening sequence of 17 bases. Reading from cysteine to phenylalanine, the CDR3 counts 13 amino acids. Only the CDR3 DNA stays, 39 bases, in frame from base 1. Based on the germline V gene, the CDR1 and CDR2 sequences are SNHLY and FYNNEI. Sequencing was done on a sample of peripheral blood or thyroid tissue (not recorded which). This TCR derives from an adult man with Graves' disease, either hyperthyroidism or ophthalmopathy (not recorded which). Here the chain combines TRBV2 and TRBJ1-1; no D gene can be assigned with confidence. In nucleotides, the sequence is TGTGCCAGCCAACCGGATAACGATCGTGAAGCTTTCTTT. It is translated as CASQPDNDREAFF.